The 8 T cell receptor beta chains given below trace back to one sample, sequenced in a study of STAT3 mutations in large granular lymphocyte leukemia. Study results and caveats: At least one immunodominant TCR beta clonotype appeared in every T-cell large granular lymphocyte leukemia patient.

No antigens are known for them. The assay was immunoSEQ multiplex PCR, and TCRdb's table has in-frame clones only and misses some. The table has roughly 14,000 clones, around nine tenths seen once. Material: peripheral blood mononuclear cells. These receptor sequences come from a woman aged 50 to 60 with T-cell large granular lymphocyte leukemia. Some clones in this sample may be carry-over from other donors' samples.

The chain uses TRBV25-1 and TRBJ1-4; D is ambiguous. V lost 0 bases to trimming and J lost 8 bases, with 7 bases between them. Germline lookup yields CDR1 MGHDK and CDR2 SYGVNS. The CDR3 is made up of 13 amino acids. In DNA, the CDR3 is TGTGCCAGCAGTGAATATGGGCGGGAAAAACTGTTTTTT. Its protein product is CASSEYGREKLFF.

The CDR3 sequence is CASSYQGTSGTHEQYF. The CDR3 nucleotides read TGTGCCAGCAGTTACCAGGGGACTAGCGGGACCCACGAGCAGTACTTC. V and J are TRBV6-6 and TRBJ2-7; 13 positions agree with TRBD2. The CDR3 loop spans 16 amino acids. The J segment lost 5 bases and the V segment lost 2 bases, leaving 6 bases of the junction unmatched. CDR1 and CDR2 from the germline V gene are MNHNY and SVGAGI (reference sequence).

The chain carries TRBV7-3 and TRBJ2-7, with D uncertain. Germline lookup yields CDR1 SGHTA and CDR2 FQGTGA. V lost 0 bases and J lost 6, with 9 bases in between. The CDR3 length is 13 residues. In nucleotides, the CDR3 is TGTGCCAGCAGCTTAACGCTTCTGGGCGAGCAGTACTTC. As protein: CASSLTLLGEQYF.

The rearrangement joins TRBV29-1 to TRBJ1-2; D not resolved. The CDR3 length is 12 residues. Trimming took 4 bases from V and 1 from J, leaving 7 bases between them. In germline, CDR1 is SQVTM, CDR2 ANQGSEA. CDR3 residues: CSVAGGNYGYTF. CDR3 DNA: TGCAGCGTTGCGGGAGGTAACTATGGCTACACCTTC.

This clone was detected only once. This chain connects TRBV2 to TRBJ1-2; a possible D gene is TRBD1 (6 bases). Germline lookup yields CDR1 SNHLY and CDR2 FYNNEI. This CDR3 comprises 12 residues. V lost 6 bases, J lost 8 bases, and 13 bases lay in between. CDR3 region: CASRAQGRGYTF. CDR3 nucleotide sequence: TGTGCCAGCAGAGCACAGGGTCGAGGCTACACCTTC.

The V call is TRBV7-2, the J call TRBJ1-2; D not certain. This CDR3 has 15 residues. Trimming left V 1 base short and J 0 bases short, with 9 bases between. Germline values: CDR1 SGHTA, CDR2 FQGNSA. The CDR3: CASSLGSVANYGYTF. The CDR3 region has the DNA TGTGCCAGCAGCTTAGGAAGCGTAGCTAACTATGGCTACACCTTC. The full variable domain, with the rest looked up from reference TRBV7-2 and TRBJ1-2, is GAGVSQSPSNKVTEKGKDVELRCDPISGHTALYWYRQSLGQGLEFLIYFQGNSAPDKSGLPSDRFSAERTGGSVSTLTIQRTQQEDSAVYLCASSLGSVANYGYTFGSGTRLTVV.

J is TRBJ2-3 and V is TRBV6-1, with 7 bases identical to TRBD1. Germline values: CDR1 MNHNS, CDR2 SASEGT. Losses at the gene ends were 3 bases for V and 0 bases for J; bases not matched to a gene: 3. This CDR3 region has 15 residues. The CDR3 is CASSDLTGSTDTQYF. Here the CDR3 DNA reads TGTGCCAGCAGTGACCTGACAGGGAGCACAGATACGCAGTATTTT.

V gene TRBV7-9 combines with J gene TRBJ1-1; D gene unclear. V lost 1 base to trimming and J lost 6 bases, with 9 bases between them. CDR1 is SEHNR and CDR2 is FQNEAQ in the germline V gene (reference sequence). The CDR3 covers 13 residues. The CDR3 region has the DNA TGTGCCAGCAGCTTAGGGGAGTACGCTGAAGCTTTCTTT. It codes for CASSLGEYAEAFF.